A selection of T cell receptor beta chains follows, all from one sample in a study of T and B cells in COVID-19 patients. TCRdb ran MiXCR on the multiplex PCR reads and lists one entry per CDR3 protein. The data contain roughly 9,500 distinct CDR3 sequences, 25% to 30% of them singletons. Source material: blood. These receptors all come from a human donor who had recovered from COVID-19. CDR3s include the opening cysteine and the closing phenylalanine or tryptophan. The order of the fields is D gene, V gene, J gene, clone size, CDR3 protein, CDR3 DNA. The D gene is left open where the match is weak. The size of a clone is reported for some rows only, either as once, few or many, or as a class for expanded clones.

TRBD1,TRBV10-3,TRBJ2-7,few,CAVSGQGYEQYF,TGTGCCGTCTCGGGACAGGGTTACGAGCAGTACTTC
-,TRBV6-2/TRBV6-3,TRBJ2-2,-,CASSYTGAGPATGELFF,TGTGCCAGCAGTTATACAGGGGCGGGGCCAGCAACCGGGGAGCTGTTTTTT
-,TRBV5-6,TRBJ2-1,-,CASSLSGSGEQFF,TGTGCCAGCAGCTTGTCCGGGAGCGGTGAGCAGTTCTTC
TRBD2,TRBV6-5,TRBJ2-7,-,CASSNGGGYEQYF,TGTGCCAGCAGCAACGGCGGGGGCTACGAGCAGTACTTC
-,TRBV7-2,TRBJ2-6,-,CASSAGVSGANVLTF,TGTGCCAGCAGTGCCGGGGTCTCTGGGGCCAACGTCCTGACTTTC
TRBD2,TRBV14,TRBJ2-2,few,CASSQSSGVGFAGELFF,TGTGCCAGCAGCCAATCTAGCGGGGTTGGGTTCGCCGGGGAGCTGTTTTTT
-,TRBV20-1,TRBJ2-3,-,CSARDGRATDTQYF,TGCAGTGCTAGAGACGGGCGAGCGACAGATACGCAGTATTTT
TRBD2,TRBV20-1,TRBJ2-5,once,CSAPWGGPQETQYF,TGCAGTGCTCCTTGGGGGGGACCCCAAGAGACCCAGTACTTC
-,TRBV30,TRBJ1-2,few,CSLHRREDYGYTF,TGTTCCCTACACCGGAGGGAGGACTATGGCTACACCTTC
TRBD2,TRBV12-3/TRBV12-4,TRBJ2-3,-,CASSSGTSGADTQYF,TGTGCCAGCAGCTCAGGGACTAGCGGGGCAGATACGCAGTATTTT
TRBD1,TRBV6-5,TRBJ2-2,-,CASSYAGQGATGELFF,TGTGCCAGCAGTTACGCCGGACAGGGGGCTACCGGGGAGCTGTTTTTT
TRBD1,TRBV19,TRBJ2-2,-,CASSPGTGVTGELFF,TGTGCCAGTAGTCCCGGGACAGGGGTCACCGGGGAGCTGTTTTTT
TRBD1,TRBV18,TRBJ1-4,many,CASSWAGTGGEKLFF,TGTGCCAGCTCATGGGCCGGGACAGGGGGTGAAAAACTGTTTTTT
TRBD1,TRBV7-2,TRBJ2-5,few,CASSSGTGVRETQYF,TGTGCCAGCAGCTCCGGGACAGGGGTACGGGAGACCCAGTACTTC
-,TRBV27,TRBJ2-1,medium-sized,CASSTGTLILYNEQFF,TGTGCCAGCAGTACGGGAACGCTCATTCTCTACAATGAGCAGTTCTTC
TRBD1,TRBV6-6,TRBJ2-7,many,CASSRTGAYEQYF,TGTGCCAGCAGCCGGACAGGGGCCTACGAGCAGTACTTC